The next 20 T cell receptor beta chains were all read from a single sample in a study of spatial heterogeneity in lung cancer. Described time point: sample taken at primary tumor resection. These receptors have no known antigen. TCRdb recomputed calls from the 5' RACE reads with MiXCR, one row per CDR3 protein. The sample comprises 25,000 to 30,000 distinct CDR3 sequences, around 7% of which are singletons, and around 26% rests with the top ten. The study, taken as a whole, reports: Expanded alpha and beta TCR counts within tumors tracked tumor mutation counts.

The material was lung tumor tissue, obtained at surgery. The receptors shown here come from a male donor with early-stage non-small cell lung cancer.

This clonotype was found many times. This chain links TRBV7-2 with TRBJ2-1, with 16 bases fitting TRBD2. V lost 5 bases, J lost 3 bases, and 1 base stayed unmatched. Looked up from germline, CDR1 is SGHTA and CDR2 is FQGNSA. This CDR3 is built from 16 residues. CDR3 nucleotide sequence: TGTGCCAGCAGCGGGACTAGCGGGGGGGACTACAATGAGCAGTTCTTC. Translated: CASSGTSGGDYNEQFF.

This clonotype was counted at least ten times. The V and J genes are TRBV6-5 and TRBJ2-1, with D perhaps matching TRBD1 (6 bases). From germline, CDR1 is MNHEY and CDR2 SVGAGI. The V gene lost 8 bases and the J gene lost 9 bases, with 20 bases spanning the gap. The CDR3 spans 14 residues. In DNA form, the CDR3 reads TGTGCCAGCTGCCCTCTAGGACAGTCGGGTGAGCAGTTCTTC. Its translation is CASCPLGQSGEQFF.

The chain uses TRBV18 and TRBJ2-3; 8 bases agree with TRBD1. Germline CDR1 KGHSH, CDR2 LQKENI. The CDR3 is 15 amino acids. Trimming took 6 bases from V and 2 from J; bases not matched to a gene: 7. The CDR3 region has the DNA TGTGCCAGCTCGCCAACAGGGGGGATCACAGATACGCAGTATTTT. Translated, it gives CASSPTGGITDTQYF.

Points on this clonotype: One junction end disagrees with the germline gene, perhaps due to a read error. V and J are TRBV10-3 and TRBJ2-7; D may be TRBD1 (6 bases). Per germline, CDR1 ENHRY and CDR2 SYGVKD. The CDR3 totals 14 residues. The CDR3 spells CAISESIRGHVPDF. The CDR3 DNA follows: TGTGCCATCAGTGAGTCGATTCGGGGACACGTTCCGGACTTC.

This clonotype was counted many times. The V gene is TRBV6-5, the J gene TRBJ1-1, with a possible D match to TRBD1 (6 bases). This CDR3 is built from 14 residues. V lost 10 bases and J lost 4, with 19 bases in between. Germline values: CDR1 MNHEY, CDR2 SVGAGI. This CDR3 reads CATRGPKGSTEAFF. CDR3 sequence (DNA): TGTGCCACCAGGGGACCAAAAGGTAGCACTGAAGCTTTCTTT.

The sample holds many counts of this clonotype. The chain uses TRBV7-2 and TRBJ2-5; 8 nucleotides agree with TRBD1. The CDR3 runs 14 residues. Germline loops: CDR1 SGHTA, CDR2 FQGNSA. V lost 4 bases and J lost 4; bases outside the gene matches: 5. In DNA form, the CDR3 reads TGTGCCAGCAGCTATCGGACAGGGCGAGAGACCCAGTACTTC. This sequence encodes CASSYRTGRETQYF.

This clonotype is classed as medium-sized. The V gene is TRBV4-3, the J gene TRBJ1-1; D remains ambiguous. The CDR3 is 16 residues long. V lost 3 bases and J lost 1, with 15 bases in between. In germline, CDR1 is LGHNA, CDR2 YSLEER. The chain's CDR3 is CASSHGTDRPNTEAFF. CDR3 coding DNA: TGCGCCAGCAGCCACGGAACAGATCGACCGAACACTGAAGCTTTCTTT.

This clonotype was observed many times. This rearrangement joins TRBV7-2 to TRBJ2-7, with a possible D match to TRBD2 (5 bases). Trimming removed 7 bases at V and 1 base at J, with 14 bases between. This CDR3 comprises 14 residues. Germline V gene lookup returns CDR1 SGHTA and CDR2 FQGNSA. The CDR3 sequence: CASTPAGDSYEQYF. The CDR3 DNA is TGTGCCAGCACCCCCGCGGGTGATTCCTACGAGCAGTACTTC.

This clonotype was picked up many times. The J gene is TRBJ1-6, the V gene TRBV5-8; D not resolved. V lost 0 bases and J lost 8, with 9 bases in between. Germline V gene sequence: CDR1 SGHTS, CDR2 YDEGEE. This CDR3 has 14 residues. The CDR3 is CASSLEGRYSPLHF. The DNA of the CDR3 is TGTGCCAGCAGCTTGGAAGGGCGGTATTCACCCCTCCACTTT.

The rearrangement links TRBV20-1 to TRBJ1-2; maybe TRBD1 (5 bases). The CDR3 totals 15 residues. Germline V gene lookup returns CDR1 DFQATT and CDR2 SNEGSKA (reference sequence). Trimming removed 6 bases at V and 3 bases at J, with 20 bases between. The DNA for the CDR3 is TGCAGTGCAACAGGTCCTTCGAATTCTTACTATGGCTACACCTTC. It translates to CSATGPSNSYYGYTF.

About this clonotype: At one end, the junction sequence differs from germline, possibly due to a read error. This chain uses TRBV20-1 with TRBJ2-3, with 9 bases lining up with TRBD2. This CDR3 region has 16 residues. Germline-derived CDR1 and CDR2 are DFQATT and SNEGSKA (reference sequence). CDR3 DNA: TGCACTGCTAGAGATCCGGCGGGGGGGTACACAGATACGCAGTATTTT. Encoded protein: CTARDPAGGYTDTQYF.

This chain uses TRBV20-1 with TRBJ1-2; no firm D call. This CDR3 is 14 amino acids long. V lost 4 bases and J 4 bases, leaving 16 bases between the germline ends. Germline lookup yields CDR1 DFQATT and CDR2 SNEGSKA (reference sequence). CDR3 protein: CSAKIHREIYGYTF. In DNA, the CDR3 is TGCAGTGCTAAAATTCACCGGGAGATCTATGGCTACACCTTC.

V gene TRBV5-4 combines with J gene TRBJ2-5; no firm D call. Looked up from germline, CDR1 is SGHNT and CDR2 is YYREEE (reference sequence). The CDR3 loop spans 15 amino acids. The germline V and J ends were trimmed by 4 bases and 0 bases, with 13 bases remaining between them. CDR3 sequence: CASSLPWANQETQYF. CDR3 DNA: TGTGCCAGCAGCCTCCCTTGGGCTAACCAAGAGACCCAGTACTTC.

This chain links TRBV6-5 with TRBJ1-2; 7 bases agree with TRBD1. With 2 bases clipped from V and 8 bases from J, the junction kept 5 bases outside the gene matches. Germline lookup yields CDR1 MNHEY and CDR2 SVGAGI. The CDR3 covers 13 residues. CDR3 residues: CASSYTGEGGYTF. CDR3 DNA sequence: TGTGCCAGCAGTTACACAGGGGAAGGAGGCTACACCTTC.

This clonotype was seen many times. The CDR3 DNA reads TGCGCCAGCAGCCCACCACTAAAGAGACTAGCCAAAAACATTCAGTACTTC. This encodes CASSPPLKRLAKNIQYF. The chain joins TRBV4-1 to TRBJ2-4; D is undetermined. Germline V gives CDR1 MGHRA, CDR2 YSYEKL. CDR3 size: 17 residues. V was shortened by 4 bases and J by 0 bases, with 16 bases between the two germline ends.

There are many counts of this clonotype. J is TRBJ2-5 and V is TRBV5-1, with D unresolved. In germline, CDR1 is SGHRS, CDR2 YFSETQ. Between the trimmed V and J ends, which lost 0 bases and 0 bases, there was a span of 9 bases. The CDR3 is 15 amino acids. CDR3 amino acids: CASSLGTANQETQYF. In DNA, the CDR3 is TGCGCCAGCAGCTTGGGGACGGCTAACCAAGAGACCCAGTACTTC. Full variable domain (remainder filled in from reference TRBV5-1 and TRBJ2-5): KAGVTQTPRYLIKTRGQQVTLSCSPISGHRSVSWYQQTPGQGLQFLFEYFSETQRNKGNFPGRFSGRQFSNSRSEMNVSTLELGDSALYLCASSLGTANQETQYFGPGTRLLVL.

The chain is built from TRBV7-9 and TRBJ2-3; D is undetermined. This CDR3 spans 12 amino acids. V gave up 2 bases and J gave up 6 bases, with 6 bases separating them. CDR1 is SEHNR, CDR2 FQNEAQ, per germline (reference sequence). The CDR3 is CASSLNMDTQYF. In nucleotides, the CDR3 is TGTGCCAGCAGCTTAAACATGGATACGCAGTATTTT.

Turning to this clonotype: This may arise from a read error, as a much more abundant clone is one base away. The CDR3 does not close with the conserved phenylalanine or tryptophan, likely indicating a read error. The CDR3 bases are TGTGCCACCAGCAACCACAATGAGCAGTTCTCC. Its protein product is CATSNHNEQFS. This chain uses TRBV15 with TRBJ2-1; D gene unclear. The V end was cut by 4 bases, the J end by 5 bases, with 3 bases between. The CDR3 length is 11 residues. Germline V lookup: CDR1 LNHNV, CDR2 YYDKDF (reference sequence).

The chain carries TRBV5-1 and TRBJ1-1; 12 nucleotides line up with TRBD1. This CDR3 has 15 amino acids. The junction had 6 bases not matched to a gene; V was cut back by 4 bases and J by 5 bases. The germline CDR1 and CDR2 sequences are SGHRS and YFSETQ. Written as DNA, the CDR3 is TGCGCCAGCAGCAAGGGACAGGGGGCGCGAACTGAAGCTTTCTTT. Its translation is CASSKGQGARTEAFF.

This clonotype has a count of ten or more. V gene TRBV12-3 or TRBV12-4 combines with J gene TRBJ2-5; D unclear. The CDR3 is 14 amino acids. Trimming cost V 1 base and J 4 bases, with 10 bases left between them. This chain's CDR3 is CASSLGLAPETQYF. CDR3 nucleotide sequence: TGTGCCAGCAGTTTAGGGCTTGCCCCAGAGACCCAGTACTTC.